The clone carrying this T cell receptor (beta chain) is a singleton in its sample. As yet, its antigen is unknown. This record belongs to a study of T cell responses to AZD1222 COVID-19 vaccine. Some clones are missing from TCRdb's copy, which holds only in-frame ones; the method was immunoSEQ multiplex PCR. The data contain 90,000 to 100,000 clones, about four fifths of them singletons. V shed 3 bases and J 2 bases; nucleotides not matched to a gene: 11. This CDR3 has 17 residues. Germline V gene sequence: CDR1 KGHSH, CDR2 LQKENI. Study-wide findings and caveats: Dominant CD4 TCR responses targeted spike regions 160-218 and 743-854. Spike-specific TCR breadth and depth went up after people got two AZD1222 doses. Repertoires were sampled only after the peak T cell response. White British ancestry dominated among donors, who included more females, and clonal diversity was possibly underestimated.

The TCR originated in an adult who received the AZD1222 COVID-19 vaccine. The sequencing used peripheral blood, collected 28 days after the second AZD1222 dose. This chain connects TRBV18 to TRBJ2-7, with 9 nucleotides matching TRBD1. CDR3 DNA sequence: TGTGCCAGCTCACCCGCCCGGGACAGGGTCTCTGCCTACGAGCAGTACTTC. Its protein is CASSPARDRVSAYEQYF.